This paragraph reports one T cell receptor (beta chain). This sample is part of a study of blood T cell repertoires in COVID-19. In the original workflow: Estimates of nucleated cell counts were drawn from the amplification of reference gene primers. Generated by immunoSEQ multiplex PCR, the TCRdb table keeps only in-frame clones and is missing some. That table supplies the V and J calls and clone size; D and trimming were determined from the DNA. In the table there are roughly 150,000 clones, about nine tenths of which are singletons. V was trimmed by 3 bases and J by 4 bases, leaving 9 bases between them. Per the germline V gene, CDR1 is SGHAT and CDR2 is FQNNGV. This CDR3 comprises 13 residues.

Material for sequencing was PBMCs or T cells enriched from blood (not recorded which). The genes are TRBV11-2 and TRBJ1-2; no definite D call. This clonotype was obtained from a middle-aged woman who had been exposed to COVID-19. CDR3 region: CASSLGSLYGYTF. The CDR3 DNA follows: TGTGCCAGCAGCTTGGGCAGCCTCTATGGCTACACCTTC.